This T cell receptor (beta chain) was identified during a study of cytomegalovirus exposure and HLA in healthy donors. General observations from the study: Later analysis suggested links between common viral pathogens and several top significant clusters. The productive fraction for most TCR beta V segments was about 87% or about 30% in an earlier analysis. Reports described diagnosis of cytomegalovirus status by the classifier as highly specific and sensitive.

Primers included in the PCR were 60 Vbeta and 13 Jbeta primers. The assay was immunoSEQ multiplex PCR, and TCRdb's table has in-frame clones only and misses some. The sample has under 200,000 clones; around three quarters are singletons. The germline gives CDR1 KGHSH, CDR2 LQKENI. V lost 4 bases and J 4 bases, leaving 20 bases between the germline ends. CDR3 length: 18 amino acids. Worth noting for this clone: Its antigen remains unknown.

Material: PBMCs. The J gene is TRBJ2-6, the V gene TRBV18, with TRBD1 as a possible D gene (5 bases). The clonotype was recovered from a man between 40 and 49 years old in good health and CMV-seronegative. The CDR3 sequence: CASSLLQGQIYGANVLTF. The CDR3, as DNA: TGTGCCAGCTCACTACTGCAAGGACAAATTTACGGGGCCAACGTCCTGACTTTC.